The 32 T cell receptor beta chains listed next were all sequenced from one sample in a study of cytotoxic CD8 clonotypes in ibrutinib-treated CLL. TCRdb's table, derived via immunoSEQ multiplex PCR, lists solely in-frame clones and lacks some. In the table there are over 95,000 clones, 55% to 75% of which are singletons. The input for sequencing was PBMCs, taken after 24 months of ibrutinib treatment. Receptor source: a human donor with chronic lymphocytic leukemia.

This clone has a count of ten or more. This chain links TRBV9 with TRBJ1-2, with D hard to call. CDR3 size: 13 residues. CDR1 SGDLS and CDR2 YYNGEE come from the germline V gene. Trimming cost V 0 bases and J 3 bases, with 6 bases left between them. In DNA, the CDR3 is TGTGCCAGCAGCGTAGAGACGGACTATGGCTACACCTTC. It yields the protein CASSVETDYGYTF.

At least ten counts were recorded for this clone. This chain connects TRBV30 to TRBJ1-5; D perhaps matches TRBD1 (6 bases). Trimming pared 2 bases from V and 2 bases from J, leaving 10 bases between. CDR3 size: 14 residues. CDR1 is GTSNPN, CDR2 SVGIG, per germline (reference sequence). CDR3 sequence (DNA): TGTGCCTGGAGTAGGTCAGGGGGCAATCAGCCCCAGCATTTT. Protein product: CAWSRSGGNQPQHF. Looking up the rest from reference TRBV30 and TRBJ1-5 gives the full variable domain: SQTIHQWPATLVQPVGSPLSLECTVEGTSNPNLYWYRQAAGRGLQLLFYSVGIGQISSEVPQNLSASRPQDRQFILSSKKLLLSDSGFYLCAWSRSGGNQPQHFGDGTRLSIL.

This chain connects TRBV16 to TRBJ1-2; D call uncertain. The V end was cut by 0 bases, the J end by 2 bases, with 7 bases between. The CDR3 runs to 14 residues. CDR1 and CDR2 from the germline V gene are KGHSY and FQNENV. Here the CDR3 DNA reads TGTGCCAGCAGCCAATCCCCAGGCAACTATGGCTACACCTTC. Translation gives CASSQSPGNYGYTF.

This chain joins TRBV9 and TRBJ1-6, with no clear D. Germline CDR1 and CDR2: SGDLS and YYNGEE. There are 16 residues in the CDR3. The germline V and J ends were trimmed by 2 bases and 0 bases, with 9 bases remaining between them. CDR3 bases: TGTGCCAGCAGCGTGTCCCTGAGCTCCTATAATTCACCCCTCCACTTT. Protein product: CASSVSLSSYNSPLHF.

The CDR3 loop reads CSVEKAGYEQFF. The CDR3 DNA reads as TGCAGCGTTGAAAAAGCGGGCTATGAGCAGTTCTTC. The gene calls are TRBV29-1 and TRBJ2-1, with D maybe TRBD2 (6 bases). There are 12 residues in the CDR3. Germline values: CDR1 SQVTM, CDR2 ANQGSEA. Trimming shortened V by 2 bases and J by 8 bases, and 10 bases separated the two germline ends.

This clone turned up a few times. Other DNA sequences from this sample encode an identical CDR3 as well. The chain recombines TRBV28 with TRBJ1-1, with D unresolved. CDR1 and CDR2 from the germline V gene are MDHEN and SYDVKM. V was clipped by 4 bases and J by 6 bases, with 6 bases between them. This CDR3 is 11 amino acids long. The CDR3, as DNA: TGTGCCAGCAGTTCTGGTCCTGAAGCTTTCTTT. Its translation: CASSSGPEAFF.

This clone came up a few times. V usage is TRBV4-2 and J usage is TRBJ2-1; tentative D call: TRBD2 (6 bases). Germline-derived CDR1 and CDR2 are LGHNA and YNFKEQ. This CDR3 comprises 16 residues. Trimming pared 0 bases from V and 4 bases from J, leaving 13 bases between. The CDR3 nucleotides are TGTGCCAGCAGCCAAGATTTTGCGGGGCGTTACAATGAGCAGTTCTTC. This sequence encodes CASSQDFAGRYNEQFF.

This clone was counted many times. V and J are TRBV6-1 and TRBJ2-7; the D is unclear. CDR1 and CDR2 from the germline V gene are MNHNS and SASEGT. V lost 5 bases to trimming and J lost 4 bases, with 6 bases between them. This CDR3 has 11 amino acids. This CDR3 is CASSWAYEQYF. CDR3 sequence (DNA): TGTGCCAGCAGTTGGGCTTACGAGCAGTACTTC.

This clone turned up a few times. For the CDR3, the DNA is TGTGCCTGGAGTGTACTTGTAAGGGGGCGCGGCTATGGCTACACCTTC. Translating it yields CAWSVLVRGRGYGYTF. The chain couples TRBV30 to TRBJ1-2; 7 bases line up with TRBD1. V gave up 0 bases and J gave up 4 bases; unmatched junction bases: 11. Germline loops: CDR1 GTSNPN, CDR2 SVGIG (reference sequence). This CDR3 is built from 16 residues.

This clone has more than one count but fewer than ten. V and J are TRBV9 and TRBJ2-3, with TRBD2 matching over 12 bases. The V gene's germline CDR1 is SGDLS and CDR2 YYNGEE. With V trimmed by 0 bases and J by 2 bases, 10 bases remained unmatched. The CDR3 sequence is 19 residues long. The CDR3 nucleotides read TGTGCCAGCAGCGTAGGAGGAGGGACTAGCGGGTATTTCACAGATACGCAGTATTTT. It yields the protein CASSVGGGTSGYFTDTQYF.

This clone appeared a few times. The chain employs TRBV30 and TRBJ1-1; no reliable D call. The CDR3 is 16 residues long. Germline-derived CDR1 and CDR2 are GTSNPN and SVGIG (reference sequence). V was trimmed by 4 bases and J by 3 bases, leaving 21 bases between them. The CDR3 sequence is CAWTYSMRLKDTEAFF. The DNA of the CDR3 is TGTGCCTGGACTTATAGTATGAGGTTGAAAGACACTGAAGCTTTCTTT.

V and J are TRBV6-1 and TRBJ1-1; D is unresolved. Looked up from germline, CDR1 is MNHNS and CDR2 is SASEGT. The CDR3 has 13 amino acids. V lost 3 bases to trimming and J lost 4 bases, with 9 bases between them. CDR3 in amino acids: CASSDPRGTEAFF. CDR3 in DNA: TGTGCCAGCAGTGATCCCCGAGGCACTGAAGCTTTCTTT.

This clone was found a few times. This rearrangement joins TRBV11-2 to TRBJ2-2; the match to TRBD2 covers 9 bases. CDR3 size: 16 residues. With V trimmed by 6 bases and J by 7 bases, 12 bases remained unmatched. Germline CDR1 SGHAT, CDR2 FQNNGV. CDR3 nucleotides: TGTGCCAGCAGTAACCTAGCGGGGAACTTCGTCGGGGAGCTGTTTTTT. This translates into CASSNLAGNFVGELFF.

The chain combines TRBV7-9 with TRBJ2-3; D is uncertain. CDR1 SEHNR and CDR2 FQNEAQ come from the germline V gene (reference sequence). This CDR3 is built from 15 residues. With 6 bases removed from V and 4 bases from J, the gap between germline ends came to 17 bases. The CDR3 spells CASSHSRPQPDTQYF. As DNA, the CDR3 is TGTGCCAGCAGTCACTCGCGGCCCCAGCCAGATACGCAGTATTTT.

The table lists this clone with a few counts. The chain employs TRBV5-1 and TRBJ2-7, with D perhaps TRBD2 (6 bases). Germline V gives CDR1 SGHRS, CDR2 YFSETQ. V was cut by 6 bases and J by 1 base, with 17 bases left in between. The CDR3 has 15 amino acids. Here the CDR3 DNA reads TGCGCCAGCACCCTGCGGGGACTTGGATCCTACGAGCAGTACTTC. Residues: CASTLRGLGSYEQYF.

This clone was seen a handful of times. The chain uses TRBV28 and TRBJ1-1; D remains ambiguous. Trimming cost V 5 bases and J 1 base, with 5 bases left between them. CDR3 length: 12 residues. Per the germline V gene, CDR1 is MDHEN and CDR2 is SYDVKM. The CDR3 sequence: CASSLRNTEAFF. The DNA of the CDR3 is TGTGCCAGCAGTCTACGGAACACTGAAGCTTTCTTT.

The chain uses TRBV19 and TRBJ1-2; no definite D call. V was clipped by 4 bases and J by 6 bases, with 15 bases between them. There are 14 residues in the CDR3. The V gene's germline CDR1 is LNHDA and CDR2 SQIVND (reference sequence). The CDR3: CASSTSSARNGYTF. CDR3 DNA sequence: TGTGCCAGTAGTACGTCATCGGCGAGGAATGGCTACACCTTC.

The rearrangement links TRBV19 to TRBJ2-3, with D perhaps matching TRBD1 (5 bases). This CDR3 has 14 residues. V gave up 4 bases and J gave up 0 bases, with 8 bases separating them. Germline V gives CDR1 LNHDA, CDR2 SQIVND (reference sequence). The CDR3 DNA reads TGTGCCAGTAGTAGGCAGGGTAGCACAGATACGCAGTATTTT. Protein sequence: CASSRQGSTDTQYF.

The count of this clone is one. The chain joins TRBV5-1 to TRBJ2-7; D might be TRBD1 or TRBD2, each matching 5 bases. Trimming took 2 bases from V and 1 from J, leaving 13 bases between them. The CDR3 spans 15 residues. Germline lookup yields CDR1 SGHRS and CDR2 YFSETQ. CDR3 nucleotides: TGCGCCAGCAGCTTCAGAGGGGATCCATCCTACGAGCAGTACTTC. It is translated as CASSFRGDPSYEQYF.

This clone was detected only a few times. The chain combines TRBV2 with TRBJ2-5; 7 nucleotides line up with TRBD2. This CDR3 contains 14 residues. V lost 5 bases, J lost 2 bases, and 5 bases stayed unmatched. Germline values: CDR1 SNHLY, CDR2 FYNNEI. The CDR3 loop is CASSPGTTQETQYF. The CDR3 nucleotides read TGTGCCAGCAGTCCCGGGACTACACAAGAGACCCAGTACTTC.

As DNA, the CDR3 is TGCGCCAGCAGCTTGGCCGGCAACTCCTATGGCTACACCTTC. Protein product: CASSLAGNSYGYTF. The chain recombines TRBV5-1 with TRBJ1-2; no clear D gene. There are 14 residues in the CDR3. Trimming shortened V by 0 bases and J by 4 bases, and 10 bases separated the two germline ends. Germline assignment: CDR1 SGHRS and CDR2 YFSETQ. Together with reference TRBV5-1 and TRBJ1-2, the CDR3 gives the full variable domain: KAGVTQTPRYLIKTRGQQVTLSCSPISGHRSVSWYQQTPGQGLQFLFEYFSETQRNKGNFPGRFSGRQFSNSRSEMNVSTLELGDSALYLCASSLAGNSYGYTFGSGTRLTVV.

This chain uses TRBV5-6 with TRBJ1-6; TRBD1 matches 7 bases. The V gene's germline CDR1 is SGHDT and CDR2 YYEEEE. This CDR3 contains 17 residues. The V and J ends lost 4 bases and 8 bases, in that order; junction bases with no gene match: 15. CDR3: CASSRGLQGKGDSPLHF. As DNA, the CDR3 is TGTGCCAGCAGCCGGGGGCTACAGGGGAAGGGTGATTCACCCCTCCACTTT.

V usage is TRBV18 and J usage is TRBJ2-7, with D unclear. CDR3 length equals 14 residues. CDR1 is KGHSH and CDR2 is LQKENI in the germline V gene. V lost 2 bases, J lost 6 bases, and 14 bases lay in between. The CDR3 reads CASSPSGNWGEQYF. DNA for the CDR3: TGTGCCAGCTCACCATCTGGGAACTGGGGCGAGCAGTACTTC.

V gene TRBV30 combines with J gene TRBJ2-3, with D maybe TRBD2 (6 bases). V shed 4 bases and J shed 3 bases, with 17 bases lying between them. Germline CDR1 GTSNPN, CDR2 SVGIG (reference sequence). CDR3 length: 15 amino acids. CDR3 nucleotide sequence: TGTGCCTGGAATGTTGGGGCCGGGGGAACAGATACGCAGTATTTT. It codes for CAWNVGAGGTDTQYF.

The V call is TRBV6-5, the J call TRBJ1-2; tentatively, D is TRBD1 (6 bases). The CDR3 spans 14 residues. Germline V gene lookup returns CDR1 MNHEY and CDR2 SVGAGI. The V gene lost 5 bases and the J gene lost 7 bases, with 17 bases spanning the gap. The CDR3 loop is CASSITYRAGGYTF. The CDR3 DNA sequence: TGTGCCAGCAGTATTACTTACAGGGCCGGTGGCTACACCTTC.

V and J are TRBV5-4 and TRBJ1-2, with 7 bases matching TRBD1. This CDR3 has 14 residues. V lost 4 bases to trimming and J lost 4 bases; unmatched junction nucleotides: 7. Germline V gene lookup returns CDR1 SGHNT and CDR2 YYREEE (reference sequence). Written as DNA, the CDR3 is TGTGCCAGCAGCCCGCAGGGGGGGTCCTATGGCTACACCTTC. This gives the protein CASSPQGGSYGYTF.

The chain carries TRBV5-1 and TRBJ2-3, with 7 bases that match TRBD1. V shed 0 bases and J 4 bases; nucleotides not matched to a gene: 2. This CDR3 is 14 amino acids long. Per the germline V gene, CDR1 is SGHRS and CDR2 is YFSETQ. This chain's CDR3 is CASSLATGADTQYF. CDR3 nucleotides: TGCGCCAGCAGCTTGGCCACAGGGGCAGATACGCAGTATTTT. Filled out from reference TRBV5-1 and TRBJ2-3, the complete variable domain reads KAGVTQTPRYLIKTRGQQVTLSCSPISGHRSVSWYQQTPGQGLQFLFEYFSETQRNKGNFPGRFSGRQFSNSRSEMNVSTLELGDSALYLCASSLATGADTQYFGPGTRLTVL.

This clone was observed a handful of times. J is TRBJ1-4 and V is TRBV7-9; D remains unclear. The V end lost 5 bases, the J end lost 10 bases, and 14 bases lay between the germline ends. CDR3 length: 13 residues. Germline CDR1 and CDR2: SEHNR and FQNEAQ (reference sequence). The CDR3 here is CASSPAGLAKLFF. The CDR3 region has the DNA TGTGCCAGCAGCCCTGCCGGGTTGGCAAAACTGTTTTTT.

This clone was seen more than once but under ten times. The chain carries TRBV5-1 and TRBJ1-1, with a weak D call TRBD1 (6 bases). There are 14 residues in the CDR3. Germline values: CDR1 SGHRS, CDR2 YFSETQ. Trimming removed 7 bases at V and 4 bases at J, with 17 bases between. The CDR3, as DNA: TGCGCCAGCGGGGTACAGGGAGGGAGCACTGAAGCTTTCTTT. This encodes CASGVQGGSTEAFF.

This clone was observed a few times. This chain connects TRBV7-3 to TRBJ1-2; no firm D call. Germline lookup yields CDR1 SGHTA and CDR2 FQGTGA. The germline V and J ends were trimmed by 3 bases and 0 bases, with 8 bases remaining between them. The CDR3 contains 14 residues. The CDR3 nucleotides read TGTGCCAGCAGCTTTGACATACCTAACTATGGCTACACCTTC. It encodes CASSFDIPNYGYTF. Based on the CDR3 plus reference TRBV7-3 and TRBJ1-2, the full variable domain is GAGVSQTPSNKVTEKGKYVELRCDPISGHTALYWYRQSLGQGPEFLIYFQGTGAADDSGLPNDRFFAVRPEGSVSTLKIQRTERGDSAVYLCASSFDIPNYGYTFGSGTRLTVV.

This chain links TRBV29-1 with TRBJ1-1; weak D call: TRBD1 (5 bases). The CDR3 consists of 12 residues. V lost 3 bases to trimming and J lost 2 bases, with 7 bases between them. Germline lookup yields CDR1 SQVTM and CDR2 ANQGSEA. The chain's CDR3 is CSVDRDNTEAFF. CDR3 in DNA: TGCAGCGTTGACCGGGACAACACTGAAGCTTTCTTT.

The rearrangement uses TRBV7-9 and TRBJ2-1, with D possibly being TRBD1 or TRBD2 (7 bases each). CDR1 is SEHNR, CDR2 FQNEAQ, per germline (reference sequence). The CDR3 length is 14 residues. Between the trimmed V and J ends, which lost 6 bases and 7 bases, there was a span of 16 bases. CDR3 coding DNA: TGTGCCAGCAGTTCTCAGGGGGGGCAGAATGAGCAGTTCTTC. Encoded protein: CASSSQGGQNEQFF.